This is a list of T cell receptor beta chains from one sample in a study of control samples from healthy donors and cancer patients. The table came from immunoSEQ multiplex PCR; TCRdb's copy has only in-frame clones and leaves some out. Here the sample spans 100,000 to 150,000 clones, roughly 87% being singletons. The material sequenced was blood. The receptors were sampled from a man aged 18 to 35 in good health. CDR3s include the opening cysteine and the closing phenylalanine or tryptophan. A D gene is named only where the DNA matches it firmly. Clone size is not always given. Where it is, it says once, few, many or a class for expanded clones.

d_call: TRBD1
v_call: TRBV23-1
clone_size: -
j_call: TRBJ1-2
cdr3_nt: TGCGCCAGCAGTCAAATAGACAGGGGGGGTGGCTACACCTTC
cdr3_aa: CASSQIDRGGGYTF

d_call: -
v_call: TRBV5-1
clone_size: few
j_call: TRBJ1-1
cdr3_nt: TGCGCCAGCAGCTCGGGGAGCCTTATGAACACTGAAGCTTTCTTT
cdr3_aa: CASSSGSLMNTEAFF

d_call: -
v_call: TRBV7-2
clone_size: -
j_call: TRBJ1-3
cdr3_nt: TGTGCCAGCAGCTTAAATAGGGTCGGAAACACCATATATTTT
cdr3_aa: CASSLNRVGNTIYF

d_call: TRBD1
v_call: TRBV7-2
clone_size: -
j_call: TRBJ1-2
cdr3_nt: TGTGCCAGCAGCTCCCCCCAGGGGGCGCATTATGGCTACACCTTC
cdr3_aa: CASSSPQGAHYGYTF

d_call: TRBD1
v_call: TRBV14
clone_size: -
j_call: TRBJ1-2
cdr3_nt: TGTGCCAGCAGCCAAGTGCTCCGGGACAGGGGAAAAATAAGTGGCTACACCTTC
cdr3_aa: CASSQVLRDRGKISGYTF

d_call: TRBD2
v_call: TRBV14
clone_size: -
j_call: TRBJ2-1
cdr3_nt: TGTGCCAGCAGCCAGGTCCCGGGACTAGCCTCCTACAATGAGCAGTTCTTC
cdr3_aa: CASSQVPGLASYNEQFF

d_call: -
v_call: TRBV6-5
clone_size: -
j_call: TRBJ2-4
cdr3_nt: TGTGCCAGCAGTTCCGAATCCAAAAACATTCAGTACTTC
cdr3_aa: CASSSESKNIQYF

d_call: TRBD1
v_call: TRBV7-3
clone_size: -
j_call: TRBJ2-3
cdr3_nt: TGTGCCAGCAGCTATACAGGGGGCGGAGGAGATACGCAGTATTTT
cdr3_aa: CASSYTGGGGDTQYF

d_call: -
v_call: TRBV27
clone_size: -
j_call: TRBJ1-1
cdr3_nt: TGTGCCAGCAGTCCTCCAATGGGGATGAACACTGAAGCTTTCTTT
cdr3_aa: CASSPPMGMNTEAFF

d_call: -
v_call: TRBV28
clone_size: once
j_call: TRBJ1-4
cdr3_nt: TGTGCCAGCAGTTTCGTGGCTGCAACTAATGAAAAACTGTTTTTT
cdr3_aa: CASSFVAATNEKLFF

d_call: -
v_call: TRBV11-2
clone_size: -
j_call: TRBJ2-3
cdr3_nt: TGTGCCAGCAGCTTAAGGGTTTTGGGACCCACAGATACGCAGTATTTT
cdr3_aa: CASSLRVLGPTDTQYF

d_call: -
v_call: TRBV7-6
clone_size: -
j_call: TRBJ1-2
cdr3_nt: TGTGCCAGCAGCTCCGGACGGGGAGCTAACTATGGCTACACCTTC
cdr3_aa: CASSSGRGANYGYTF

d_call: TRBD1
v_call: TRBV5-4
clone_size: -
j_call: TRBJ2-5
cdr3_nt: TGTGCCAGCAGCGCCCGACAGGGGGCCTTGGGGGAGACCCAGTACTTC
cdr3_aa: CASSARQGALGETQYF

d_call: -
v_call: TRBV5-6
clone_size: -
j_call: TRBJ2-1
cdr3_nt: TGTGCCAGCAGCACACGGGGGCGGTCCCGCTCCTACAATGAGCAGTTCTTC
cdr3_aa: CASSTRGRSRSYNEQFF

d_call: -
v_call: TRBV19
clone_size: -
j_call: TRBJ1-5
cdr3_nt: TGTGCCAGTAGGGTTGGACAGAATTCCAATCAGCCCCAGCATTTT
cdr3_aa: CASRVGQNSNQPQHF

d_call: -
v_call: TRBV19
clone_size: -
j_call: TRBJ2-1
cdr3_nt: TGTGCCAGTAGTATAGATCGAATCCCTAGTGCTGAGCAGTTCTTC
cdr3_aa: CASSIDRIPSAEQFF

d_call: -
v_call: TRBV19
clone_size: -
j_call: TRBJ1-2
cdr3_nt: TGTGCCAGTAGTATTTATGTGGGACGGACCAACTATGGCTACACCTTC
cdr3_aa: CASSIYVGRTNYGYTF

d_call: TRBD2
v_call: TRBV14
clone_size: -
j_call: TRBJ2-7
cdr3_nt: TGTGCCAGCAGCCAAGACGTCGCTAGCGGGAGATTGGGAAACGAGCAGTACTTC
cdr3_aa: CASSQDVASGRLGNEQYF

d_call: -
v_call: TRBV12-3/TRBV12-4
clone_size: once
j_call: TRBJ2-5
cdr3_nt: TGTGCCAGCAGTTTACACAGGCAAGAGACCCAGTACTTC
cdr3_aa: CASSLHRQETQYF

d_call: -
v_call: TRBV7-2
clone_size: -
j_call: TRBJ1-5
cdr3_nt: TGTGCCAGCAGCTTACGGTCAAGCCCCACGGGACATAGCAATCAGCCCCAGCATTTT
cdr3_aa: CASSLRSSPTGHSNQPQHF

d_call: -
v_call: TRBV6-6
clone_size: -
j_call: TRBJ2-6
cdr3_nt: TGTGCCAGCAGTTCATCAGGGGCCAACGTCCTGACTTTC
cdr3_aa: CASSSSGANVLTF

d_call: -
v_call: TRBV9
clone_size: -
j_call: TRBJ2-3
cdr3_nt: TGTGCCAGCAGCGTAGCATTAGCGGCTAGCACAGATACGCAGTATTTT
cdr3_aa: CASSVALAASTDTQYF

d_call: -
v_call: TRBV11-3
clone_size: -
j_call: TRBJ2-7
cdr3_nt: TGTGCCAGCAGCTCCCCGGTTATCTACGTCTCCTACGAGCAGTACTTC
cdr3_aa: CASSSPVIYVSYEQYF

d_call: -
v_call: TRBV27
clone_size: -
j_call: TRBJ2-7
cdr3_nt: TGTGCCAGCAGTCCGGCACCGTACTACGAGCAGTACTTC
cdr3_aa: CASSPAPYYEQYF

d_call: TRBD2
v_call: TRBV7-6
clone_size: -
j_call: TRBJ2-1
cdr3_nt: TGTGCCAGCAGCTTATTTTACGGGAGGGCCGGCAATGAGCAGTTCTTC
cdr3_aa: CASSLFYGRAGNEQFF

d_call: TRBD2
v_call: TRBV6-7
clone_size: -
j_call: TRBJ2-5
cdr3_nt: TGTGCCAGCAGTCATGAGTCGACTAGCGGGAGGTCAGTAGCAGAGACCCAGTACTTC
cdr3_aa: CASSHESTSGRSVAETQYF